Below, one T cell receptor beta chain is given with its context. Its antigen is still unknown. Primers: 60 Vbeta forward and 13 Jbeta reverse. Measured with immunoSEQ multiplex PCR; TCRdb has only the in-frame clones, and not every one. The sample carries around 130,000 clones, around 77% recorded once. The data were obtained in a study of cytomegalovirus exposure and HLA in healthy donors. The CDR3 runs to 12 residues. Deletions cut 2 bases from V and 3 bases from J, with 7 bases between. From germline, CDR1 is GTSNPN and CDR2 SVGIG (reference sequence). Study-wide findings and caveats: Using a false discovery rate of 0.05, a later analysis showed that approximately 18,000 TCR beta sequences were associated with HLA alleles.

Sequenced: PBMCs. V gene TRBV30 combines with J gene TRBJ1-1; unclear D gene. The clonotype comes from a man aged 30 to 45 in good health and CMV-seronegative. CDR3 in DNA: TGTGCCTGGAGTCAGAGGGACACTGAAGCTTTCTTT. The encoded protein is CAWSQRDTEAFF.